This entry features one T cell receptor (beta chain) sequence. Its specificity is not known. The data originate from a study of breast tumors, draining lymph nodes, adjacent tissues. MiXCR, run by TCRdb on the multiplex PCR reads, gives a single entry per CDR3 protein. The sample has 90,000 to 120,000 distinct CDR3 sequences, over 20% seen once; the top ten hold 1% to 1.5%. Study findings and constraints: Compared with basal-like, luminal-like tumors shared significantly more repertoire with nontumor tissue. Compared with lymph nodes, tumors were less diverse; compared with nontumor tissue, more. The data were judged consistent with most tumor T cells coming from lymph node and expanding in tumor.

Axillary draining lymph nodes of breast cancer patients supplied the node samples. This CDR3 contains 16 residues. The V gene's germline CDR1 is SGHDT and CDR2 YYEEEE. The rearrangement links TRBV5-6 to TRBJ1-5; D tentatively reads TRBD1 or TRBD2 (5 bases each). Gene TRBJ2-3 matches the end of the DNA better, so the J call may be wrong. This clonotype was sampled from a female donor with breast cancer. Some clones in this sample may be carry-over from other donors' samples. Input material: axillary lymph node tissue. CDR3 in amino acids: CASSLWLTASNQPQYF. The CDR3 bases are TGTGCCAGCAGCTTGTGGTTGACAGCTAGCAATCAGCCCCAGTATTTT.